One and the same sample provided the 27 T cell receptor beta chains below, sequenced in a study of OX40 agonist ivuxolimab in advanced cancers. The library was produced with the immunoSEQ multiplex PCR assay. The source is immuneACCESS, and TCRdb retained only in-frame sequences with V and J called. Part of the clones is not carried over; for the studies checked, unresolved V genes explain less than half of this, and the remainder is unexplained. This sample is represented by 55,000 to 65,000 clones; 85% of them were singletons. The ten largest clones take up under 5% of the sample. Sequences were derived from CD4+ or CD8+ T cells sorted from blood, sampled in a trial of the OX40 agonist ivuxolimab. These receptors originate from an adult with an advanced solid tumor such as melanoma, head and neck, liver or kidney cancer.

This chain connects TRBV10-2 to TRBJ2-7; TRBD2 might be the D (5 bases). Germline CDR1 reads WSHSY; CDR2 reads SAAADI. The CDR3 covers 12 residues. Between the trimmed V and J ends, which lost 2 bases and 5 bases, there was a span of 7 bases. The CDR3 sequence is CASSEGGDEQYF. The DNA for the CDR3 is TGCGCCAGCAGTGAGGGAGGCGACGAGCAGTACTTC.

This clone has more than one count but fewer than ten. The genes are TRBV5-6 and TRBJ1-3; D is possibly TRBD1 (5 bases). CDR3 length equals 14 residues. Germline assignment: CDR1 SGHDT and CDR2 YYEEEE. V lost 0 bases and J lost 7, with 11 bases in between. CDR3 DNA: TGTGCCAGCAGCTTGGTGCAGGGTCGGAACACCATATATTTT. Its translation: CASSLVQGRNTIYF.

The chain joins TRBV7-3 to TRBJ1-6; weak D call: TRBD1 (5 bases). The CDR3 is 13 residues long. CDR1 is SGHTA and CDR2 is FQGTGA in the germline V gene. V was shortened by 2 bases and J by 11 bases, with 10 bases between the two germline ends. The DNA for the CDR3 is TGTGCCAGCAGCTTAGCGGGGGGACCACCCCTCCACTTT. Translation gives CASSLAGGPPLHF.

V usage is TRBV28 and J usage is TRBJ2-1, with 12 bases identical to TRBD2. CDR3 length: 15 amino acids. Germline CDR1 MDHEN, CDR2 SYDVKM. Germline trimming cut 4 bases from V and 7 bases from J; bases unmatched to any gene: 5. Here the CDR3 DNA reads TGTGCCAGCAGTTCCCCTAGCGGGAGGGGTAATGAGCAGTTCTTC. The encoded protein is CASSSPSGRGNEQFF.

In this sample, this clone turned up a few times. The CDR3 reads CASSLGPAGVGTDTQYF. CDR3 coding DNA: TGTGCCAGCTCACTAGGCCCAGCGGGAGTGGGCACAGATACGCAGTATTTT. The V call is TRBV18, the J call TRBJ2-3, with 8 bases lining up with TRBD2. CDR1 is KGHSH, CDR2 LQKENI, per germline. The junction had 10 bases not matched to a gene; V was cut back by 4 bases and J by 1 base. The CDR3 is 17 residues long.

This clone was observed once. The J gene is TRBJ2-3, the V gene TRBV5-1; 12 bases line up with TRBD1. V gave up 4 bases and J gave up 5 bases; unmatched junction bases: 8. Germline V gene data show CDR1 as SGHRS and CDR2 as YFSETQ. The length of the CDR3 is 16 residues. CDR3 sequence (DNA): TGCGCCAGCAGCGTAGGGACAGGGGGCGCGAGAGATACGCAGTATTTT. Translation: CASSVGTGGARDTQYF.

This chain uses TRBV27 with TRBJ2-7; D tentatively fits TRBD1 or TRBD2 (5 bases each). Per the germline V gene, CDR1 is MNHEY and CDR2 is SMNVEV (reference sequence). Deletions cut 2 bases from V and 0 bases from J, with 11 bases between. There are 15 residues in the CDR3. The CDR3 DNA is TGTGCCAGCAGTTTAGGGGCGGGTTACTCCTACGAGCAGTACTTC. Translated, it gives CASSLGAGYSYEQYF.

The chain couples TRBV27 to TRBJ1-4; no definite D call. The CDR3 length is 16 residues. Germline V CDR1 and CDR2: MNHEY, SMNVEV (reference sequence). The germline V and J ends were trimmed by 4 bases and 4 bases, with 16 bases remaining between them. DNA of the CDR3: TGTGCCAGCAGTTCCGTCCTACAGACATTTAATGAAAAACTGTTTTTT. Translation gives CASSSVLQTFNEKLFF.

The chain has TRBV5-4 and TRBJ2-5; D perhaps matches TRBD1 (6 bases). The CDR3 sequence is 15 residues long. Germline V lookup: CDR1 SGHNT, CDR2 YYREEE (reference sequence). V lost 2 bases and J 5 bases, leaving 16 bases between the germline ends. This CDR3 is CASSLPQRGYETQYF. CDR3 nucleotides: TGTGCCAGCAGCTTACCTCAAAGGGGGTACGAGACCCAGTACTTC. Full variable domain (rest looked up from reference TRBV5-4 and TRBJ2-5): ETGVTQSPTHLIKTRGQQVTLRCSSQSGHNTVSWYQQALGQGPQFIFQYYREEENGRGNFPPRFSGLQFPNYSSELNVNALELDDSALYLCASSLPQRGYETQYFGPGTRLLVL.

This clone was seen only once. V and J are TRBV7-2 and TRBJ2-1; D call uncertain. Per germline, CDR1 SGHTA and CDR2 FQGNSA. This CDR3 is built from 15 residues. Deletions cut 3 bases from V and 5 bases from J, with 14 bases between. For the CDR3, the DNA is TGTGCCAGCAGCTTTCCAGCGATCGGAAACAATGAGCAGTTCTTC. Translating gives CASSFPAIGNNEQFF.

The chain carries TRBV5-1 and TRBJ2-1; the D gene is possibly TRBD2 (6 bases). With 3 bases removed from V and 4 bases from J, the gap between germline ends came to 17 bases. The CDR3 loop spans 16 amino acids. Germline lookup yields CDR1 SGHRS and CDR2 YFSETQ. The DNA for the CDR3 is TGCGCCAGCAGCTCTGCTTCCAGCGGGCCGTACAATGAGCAGTTCTTC. Residues: CASSSASSGPYNEQFF. The entire variable domain, with the rest obtained from reference TRBV5-1 and TRBJ2-1, is as follows: KAGVTQTPRYLIKTRGQQVTLSCSPISGHRSVSWYQQTPGQGLQFLFEYFSETQRNKGNFPGRFSGRQFSNSRSEMNVSTLELGDSALYLCASSSASSGPYNEQFFGPGTRLTVL.

The rearrangement links TRBV5-4 to TRBJ2-5; D possibly corresponds to TRBD1 (6 bases). The assigned J gene may be wrong: the sequence end matches TRBJ2-7 better. This CDR3 is 14 amino acids long. CDR1 and CDR2 (germline): SGHNT, YYREEE (reference sequence). CDR3 bases: TGTGCCAGCAGCTTGGTACAGGGCGATCGCGAGCAGTACTTC. This codes for CASSLVQGDREQYF.

The chain links TRBV2 to TRBJ1-2; 9 bases align to TRBD1. V gave up 5 bases and J gave up 2 bases; unmatched junction bases: 6. The germline CDR1 and CDR2 sequences are SNHLY and FYNNEI. The CDR3 length is 15 residues. CDR3 nucleotide sequence: TGTGCCAGCAGTCAACGGACAGGGGAAAACTATGGCTACACCTTC. It codes for CASSQRTGENYGYTF.

This chain links TRBV27 with TRBJ2-5; no definite D call. The J call may be faulty, since TRBJ2-7 better matches the DNA end. CDR1 and CDR2 (germline): MNHEY, SMNVEV (reference sequence). The CDR3 is made up of 13 amino acids. CDR3: CASQPPNSYEQYF. CDR3 bases: TGTGCCAGCCAGCCACCGAACTCCTACGAGCAGTACTTC.

The chain employs TRBV14 and TRBJ1-1; no definite D call. The CDR3 length is 13 residues. Germline lookup yields CDR1 SGHDN and CDR2 FVKESK. V was clipped by 1 base and J by 6 bases, with 9 bases between them. The CDR3 sequence: CASSQGRLPEAFF. CDR3 coding DNA: TGTGCCAGCAGCCAAGGTCGTTTGCCTGAAGCTTTCTTT.

The chain joins TRBV9 to TRBJ2-1; D remains unclear. The CDR3 runs 15 residues. V lost 0 bases, J lost 4 bases, and 11 bases lay in between. The germline CDR1 and CDR2 sequences are SGDLS and YYNGEE. CDR3 coding DNA: TGTGCCAGCAGCGTAGAGTATCAGAAATACAATGAGCAGTTCTTC. This translates into CASSVEYQKYNEQFF.

This chain joins TRBV29-1 and TRBJ1-1; TRBD1 aligns across 8 bases. This CDR3 contains 17 residues. Per germline, CDR1 SQVTM and CDR2 ANQGSEA. J was trimmed by 3 bases and V by 2 bases; bases with no gene match: 14. The CDR3 is CSVEPTGGRLRDTEAFF. The CDR3 DNA is TGCAGCGTTGAACCCACAGGGGGGCGCCTTAGAGACACTGAAGCTTTCTTT. Drawing the rest from reference TRBV29-1 and TRBJ1-1, the complete variable domain is SAVISQKPSRDICQRGTSLTIQCQVDSQVTMMFWYRQQPGQSLTLIATANQGSEATYESGFVIDKFPISRPNLTFSTLTVSNMSPEDSSIYLCSVEPTGGRLRDTEAFFGQGTRLTVV.

There are a few counts of this clone. This chain links TRBV2 with TRBJ1-1; D call uncertain. The germline V gene encodes CDR1 SNHLY and CDR2 FYNNEI. V was cut by 6 bases and J by 5 bases, with 7 bases left in between. This CDR3 has 11 residues. As DNA, the CDR3 is TGTGCCAGCAGAGCGAGGACTGAAGCTTTCTTT. As protein: CASRARTEAFF.

DNA for the CDR3: TGTGCCAGTGGGGGGCTAGCGGGAGGCTCCAATGAGCAGTTCTTC. This encodes CASGGLAGGSNEQFF. The chain couples TRBV28 to TRBJ2-1; TRBD2 matches 11 bases. The CDR3 is 15 residues long. The germline CDR1 and CDR2 sequences are MDHEN and SYDVKM. With 9 bases clipped from V and 6 bases from J, the junction kept 10 bases outside the gene matches.

The gene calls are TRBV28 and TRBJ2-7; 7 nucleotides line up with TRBD1. The junction had 8 bases not matched to a gene; V was cut back by 5 bases and J by 4 bases. Germline V gives CDR1 MDHEN, CDR2 SYDVKM. The CDR3 contains 14 residues. CDR3 protein: CASSGRQGKYEQYF. The CDR3 nucleotides read TGTGCCAGCAGTGGCCGACAGGGAAAGTACGAGCAGTACTTC.

CDR3 bases: TGTGCCAGCAGTTTCCCGGGACAGGGAGAAAGGGGCTACACCTTC. Its translation: CASSFPGQGERGYTF. The rearrangement uses TRBV28 and TRBJ1-2, with 9 bases matching TRBD1. Germline values: CDR1 MDHEN, CDR2 SYDVKM. The V segment lost 3 bases and the J segment 8 bases; nucleotides outside the gene matches: 10. CDR3 length equals 15 residues.

The DNA of the CDR3 is TGTGCCAGCAGCTTTCTGGGGGCGCAGGAGACCCAGTACTTC. Translated: CASSFLGAQETQYF. This chain joins TRBV7-2 and TRBJ2-5, with a weak D call TRBD1 (6 bases). The CDR3 consists of 14 residues. Trimming pared 3 bases from V and 5 bases from J, leaving 13 bases between. Germline V gives CDR1 SGHTA, CDR2 FQGNSA.

This clone was recorded once. CDR3 in DNA: TGTGCCAGCAGGACTTTGGGGACAGGGGGCTTCGGGGAGCTGTTTTTT. Protein product: CASRTLGTGGFGELFF. The rearrangement joins TRBV28 to TRBJ2-2; 12 bases line up with TRBD1. Trimming removed 6 bases from V and 7 bases from J; junction bases left unmatched: 9. Per germline, CDR1 MDHEN and CDR2 SYDVKM. The CDR3 consists of 16 residues. Filled out from reference TRBV28 and TRBJ2-2, the complete variable domain reads DVKVTQSSRYLVKRTGEKVFLECVQDMDHENMFWYRQDPGLGLRLIYFSYDVKMKEKGDIPEGYSVSREKKERFSLILESASTNQTSMYLCASRTLGTGGFGELFFGEGSRLTVL.

This chain joins TRBV28 and TRBJ2-1, with D unclear. The CDR3 has 15 amino acids. Germline V lookup: CDR1 MDHEN, CDR2 SYDVKM. Trimming left V 0 bases short and J 3 bases short, with 9 bases between. The CDR3 loop reads CASSLWQANYNEQFF. CDR3 nucleotide sequence: TGTGCCAGCAGTTTATGGCAGGCGAACTACAATGAGCAGTTCTTC.

This clone showed up just a few times. The J gene is TRBJ1-2, the V gene TRBV7-9, with a weak D call TRBD1 (5 bases). CDR1 SEHNR and CDR2 FQNEAQ come from the germline V gene (reference sequence). V lost 3 bases to trimming and J lost 4 bases, with 18 bases between them. The CDR3 sequence is 16 residues long. The DNA of the CDR3 is TGTGCCAGCAGCTTGATGGGAGTGGGACCTAGCTATGGCTACACCTTC. The encoded protein is CASSLMGVGPSYGYTF. The full variable domain, its missing parts supplied by reference TRBV7-9 and TRBJ1-2, is DTGVSQNPRHKITKRGQNVTFRCDPISEHNRLYWYRQTLGQGPEFLTYFQNEAQLEKSRLLSDRFSAERPKGSFSTLEIQRTEQGDSAMYLCASSLMGVGPSYGYTFGSGTRLTVV.

V and J are TRBV7-8 and TRBJ2-3, with 7 bases fitting TRBD1. Unmatched junction bases numbered 16, after V lost 5 bases and J lost 5 bases. In germline, CDR1 is SGHVS, CDR2 FQNEAQ. The length of the CDR3 is 17 residues. The CDR3 DNA sequence: TGTGCCAGCAGCCCAGGACGAAGGGGGCTAAGAAGAGATACGCAGTATTTT. Its protein product is CASSPGRRGLRRDTQYF.

V usage is TRBV5-1 and J usage is TRBJ2-1; D may be TRBD1 or TRBD2 (6 bases each). The CDR3 is made up of 16 amino acids. CDR1 SGHRS and CDR2 YFSETQ come from the germline V gene. V shed 4 bases and J shed 6 bases, with 20 bases lying between them. The CDR3: CASSPTGGGAGNEQFF. The CDR3 DNA reads as TGCGCCAGCAGCCCCACCGGAGGGGGAGCAGGCAATGAGCAGTTCTTC. The entire variable domain, with the rest obtained from reference TRBV5-1 and TRBJ2-1, is as follows: KAGVTQTPRYLIKTRGQQVTLSCSPISGHRSVSWYQQTPGQGLQFLFEYFSETQRNKGNFPGRFSGRQFSNSRSEMNVSTLELGDSALYLCASSPTGGGAGNEQFFGPGTRLTVL.